A selection of T cell receptor beta chains follows, all from one sample in a study of blood T cell repertoires in COVID-19. Sequenced by immunoSEQ multiplex PCR; TCRdb stores in-frame clones only, minus some. Altogether some 65,000 clones are present, roughly 85% being singletons, with the ten largest covering roughly 2.9%. The sequenced sample was peripheral blood. Source of these receptors: an elderly man with acute or convalescent COVID-19. Both conserved end residues are trimmed from each CDR3. The order of the fields is V gene, J gene, CDR3 length, clone size, CDR3 protein. Clone size, where shown, is once, few, many, or a class for clones that have expanded.

TRBV25-1,TRBJ1-1,12,NA,ASALGTGHTEAF
TRBV7-2,TRBJ2-7,12,few,ASSVSSGSYEQY
TRBV27,TRBJ1-6,12,NA,ASNDRGYNSPLH
TRBV5-1,TRBJ2-7,10,few,ASSGGWDEQY
TRBV24-1,TRBJ2-3,13,once,ATSDNLAASDTQY
TRBV5-4,TRBJ2-1,14,NA,ASSLAGRGSYNEQF
TRBV6-2/TRBV6-3,TRBJ2-7,11,NA,ASSYSRGYEQY
TRBV5-5,TRBJ1-5,13,NA,ASSLTGHLDQPQH
TRBV4-3,TRBJ1-2,13,NA,ASSPGQGANYGYT
TRBV6-1,TRBJ1-5,14,once,ASSAVTGGRNQPQH
TRBV5-1,TRBJ2-6,13,NA,ASSFQRSGANVLT
TRBV6-2/TRBV6-3,TRBJ1-1,9,NA,ASSPGAEAF
TRBV24-1,TRBJ1-5,11,NA,ATSEHQGRPQH
TRBV19,TRBJ2-2,12,NA,ATPQGRDTGELF
TRBV6-5,TRBJ1-4,11,NA,ASSRDRDEKLF
TRBV6-1,TRBJ2-2,15,NA,ASSEAASGANTGELF
TRBV19,TRBJ1-4,12,NA,ASSITDRGPKLF
TRBV2,TRBJ2-1,9,NA,ASSLLEKQF
TRBV5-1,TRBJ2-5,11,NA,ASTDGGQETQY
TRBV7-2,TRBJ1-2,12,NA,ASTWTGTHYGYT
TRBV9,TRBJ2-3,13,NA,ASSVEGLPTDTQY
TRBV4-3,TRBJ2-7,16,NA,ASSQDFLTSGIAYEQY
TRBV4-2,TRBJ2-1,14,once,ASSQDSGRPVYEQF
TRBV11-2,TRBJ2-2,14,NA,ASSSRLAANTGELF
TRBV5-6,TRBJ1-5,12,NA,ASSLWPELRPQH